These T cell receptor beta chains were read from a single sample in a study of blood T cell repertoires in COVID-19. Assay used: immunoSEQ multiplex PCR; TCRdb lists only in-frame clones, some missing. Here the sample spans 200,000 to 300,000 clones, 70% to 90% being singletons. Sample: PBMCs or T cells enriched from blood (not recorded which). These receptors were taken from a woman in her 50s with acute COVID-19. Each CDR3 is given with its conserved first and last residue. The D gene is left open where the match is weak. Not every row has a clone size; where given, it reads once, few, many or a size class.

v_gene	d_gene	abundance	j_gene	CDR3aa	CDR3nt
TRBV19	NA	NA	TRBJ2-5	CASSSRYQETQYF	TGTGCCAGTAGCTCCCGGTACCAAGAGACCCAGTACTTC
TRBV30	NA	NA	TRBJ1-2	CAWSGDTYGYTF	TGTGCCTGGAGTGGGGACACCTATGGCTACACCTTC
TRBV19	TRBD1	NA	TRBJ1-2	CASRTQPGGSGYTF	TGTGCCAGTAGGACGCAGCCAGGGGGGTCTGGCTACACCTTC
TRBV28	TRBD1	NA	TRBJ2-7	CASRHDRAPYEQYF	TGTGCCAGCAGACACGACAGGGCCCCCTACGAGCAGTACTTC
TRBV7-9	TRBD1	once	TRBJ1-3	CASSFSTGRGGNTIYF	TGTGCCAGCAGCTTTTCGACAGGGCGAGGTGGAAACACCATATATTTT
TRBV4-3	NA	NA	TRBJ1-2	CASSQETGSYGYTF	TGCGCCAGCAGCCAAGAAACGGGAAGCTATGGCTACACCTTC
TRBV6-5	NA	once	TRBJ2-5	CASSYASRDDRGTQYF	TGTGCCAGCAGTTACGCTTCTCGAGACGATAGGGGGACCCAGTACTTC
TRBV28	NA	NA	TRBJ1-4	CASSRTTGSLGSEKLFF	TGTGCCAGCAGCCGCACGACGGGGAGCCTGGGTAGCGAAAAACTGTTTTTT
TRBV5-1	NA	once	TRBJ2-3	CASSLAAGASDTQYF	TGCGCCAGCAGCTTGGCGGCTGGGGCGTCAGATACGCAGTATTTT
TRBV5-4	TRBD1	NA	TRBJ1-6	CASSSKTGGGSPLHF	TGTGCCAGCAGCTCCAAAACAGGGGGCGGTTCACCCCTCCACTTT
TRBV15	TRBD2	NA	TRBJ2-7	CATSSARDYYEQYF	TGTGCCACCAGCAGCGCCAGGGACTACTACGAGCAGTACTTC
TRBV6-5	NA	NA	TRBJ1-2	CASSVTPGSGYTF	TGTGCCAGCAGCGTCACTCCGGGGAGCGGCTACACCTTC
TRBV3-1/TRBV3-2	NA	once	TRBJ1-1	CASSQQGTEAFF	TGTGCCAGCAGCCAACAGGGAACTGAAGCTTTCTTT
TRBV5-4	NA	few	TRBJ1-6	CASSPGGSSYNSPLHF	TGTGCCAGCAGTCCCGGCGGGAGCTCCTATAATTCACCCCTCCACTTT
TRBV5-1	TRBD2	NA	TRBJ2-2	CASSLASGEITGELFF	TGCGCCAGCAGCTTGGCCAGCGGGGAGATCACCGGGGAGCTGTTTTTT
TRBV5-1	TRBD1	NA	TRBJ1-2	CASSQTGTGHGYTF	TGCGCCAGCAGCCAAACAGGGACAGGCCATGGCTACACCTTC